Each of the 13 T cell receptor beta chains below was sequenced from the same sample in a study of T cells in Graves' hyperthyroidism and ophthalmopathy. There were TCR beta CDR3 regions amplified from RNA transcripts. HTBI primers were employed in a first-round RT-PCR of the TCR CDR3. A single record per CDR3 protein comes from TCRdb applying MiXCR to the multiplex PCR reads. The table lists 700,000 or so distinct CDR3 sequences, 16% of them singletons, with 8.4% in the top ten. The sequenced sample was blood. Receptor source: a man younger than 30 with Graves' hyperthyroidism.

This clonotype was recorded many times. The genes are TRBV18 and TRBJ1-5; 9 bases are shared with TRBD1. The CDR3 covers 15 residues. The V and J ends lost 5 bases and 6 bases, in that order; junction bases with no gene match: 8. Germline CDR1 is KGHSH and CDR2 is LQKENI. DNA for the CDR3: TGTGCCAGCTCATCGGACAGGGGCGGCTCTCAGCCCCAGCATTTT. This sequence encodes CASSSDRGGSQPQHF.

This clonotype was detected ten times or more. The gene calls are TRBV5-1 and TRBJ2-5; D is perhaps TRBD1 or TRBD2 (5 bases each). Trimming shortened V by 4 bases and J by 2 bases, and 9 bases separated the two germline ends. Looked up from germline, CDR1 is SGHRS and CDR2 is YFSETQ. This CDR3 has 13 residues. CDR3 sequence reads: CASSGDGQETQYF. CDR3 DNA: TGCGCCAGCAGCGGGGACGGTCAAGAGACCCAGTACTTC.

This clonotype was recorded at least ten times. The chain recombines TRBV27 with TRBJ2-7; 8 bases line up with TRBD2. This CDR3 spans 15 amino acids. In germline, CDR1 is MNHEY, CDR2 SMNVEV (reference sequence). V shed 8 bases and J 3 bases; nucleotides not matched to a gene: 12. The CDR3 sequence: CASASASGSVYEQYF. The CDR3 DNA reads TGTGCCAGCGCCTCTGCTAGCGGGTCTGTCTACGAGCAGTACTTC.

The sample holds a few counts of this clonotype. The chain couples TRBV9 to TRBJ2-7, with 8 positions matching TRBD2. CDR3 length equals 16 residues. The ends lost 2 bases at V and 0 bases at J; junction bases unmatched: 7. Germline CDR1 reads SGDLS; CDR2 reads YYNGEE. The CDR3 DNA sequence: TGTGCCAGCAGCGTCAATAGCGGGACCCCCTCCTACGAGCAGTACTTC. The encoded protein is CASSVNSGTPSYEQYF.

This clonotype was observed a single time. One base away lies a much larger clone, so this may be a sequencing read error. This chain links TRBV6-2 or TRBV6-3 with TRBJ2-5; 11 bases map to TRBD2. Per the germline V gene, CDR1 is MNHEY and CDR2 is SVGEGT. V was clipped by 5 bases and J by 0 bases; unmatched bases: 5. The CDR3 sequence is 16 residues long. CDR3 coding DNA: TGTGCCAGCAGTGCTCGGACTAGCGGGTACCAAGAGACCCAGTACTTC. This translates into CASSARTSGYQETQYF.

A note on this clonotype: Since a much larger clone is just one base distant, this may be a read error. In DNA form, the CDR3 reads TGTGCCGGCAGCTTACCGACTAGTTACGAGCAGTACTTC. It codes for CAGSLPTSYEQYF. The V and J genes are TRBV7-9 and TRBJ2-7; possibly TRBD2 for D (6 bases). Germline V lookup: CDR1 SEHNR, CDR2 FQNEAQ (reference sequence). The CDR3 has 13 amino acids.

About this clonotype: This may arise from a read error, as a much more abundant clone is one base away. The V and J genes are TRBV6-1 and TRBJ2-2, with a possible D match to TRBD1 (6 bases). Germline-derived CDR1 and CDR2 are MNHNS and SASEGT. The CDR3 sequence is 17 residues long. The V end was cut by 0 bases, the J end by 6 bases, with 17 bases between. As DNA, the CDR3 is TGTGCCAGCAGTGAAGCACACCGAGGGGGTGTGGCCGGGGAGCTGTTTTTT. Translated, it gives CASSEAHRGGVAGELFF.

The genes are TRBV11-3 and TRBJ1-5; possible D gene TRBD1, 6 bases. The CDR3 spans 17 residues. V lost 0 bases and J lost 3, with 15 bases in between. Germline CDR1 and CDR2: SGHNT and YENEEA. The CDR3 DNA reads TGTGCCAGCAGCTTAGAGCGGCAGGGACAACTCAATCAGCCCCAGCATTTT. It is translated as CASSLERQGQLNQPQHF.

In this sample, this clonotype turned up many times. V and J are TRBV28 and TRBJ2-7; no reliable D call. V lost 1 base, J lost 2 bases, and 12 bases lay in between. This CDR3 spans 15 amino acids. The germline gives CDR1 MDHEN, CDR2 SYDVKM. The CDR3 DNA reads TGTGCCAGCAGTTTATCGGCCCCAGCGCCCTACGAGCAGTACTTC. It yields the protein CASSLSAPAPYEQYF.

Ten or more counts support this clonotype. This chain links TRBV30 with TRBJ2-7; 7 bases are shared with TRBD2. This CDR3 has 15 residues. Germline values: CDR1 GTSNPN, CDR2 SVGIG (reference sequence). V gave up 0 bases and J gave up 11 bases; unmatched junction bases: 16. CDR3: CAWSVLSSGSMGEYF. The CDR3 DNA follows: TGTGCCTGGAGTGTACTGAGTAGCGGGTCTATGGGGGAGTACTTC.

This clonotype was counted at least ten times. The chain employs TRBV7-6 and TRBJ2-2, with TRBD2 matching 15 bases. Germline V gene data show CDR1 as SGHVS and CDR2 as FNYEAQ. V lost 5 bases, J lost 1 base, and 2 bases stayed unmatched. There are 17 residues in the CDR3. The CDR3 loop reads CASSRGLAGGNTGELFF. CDR3 DNA: TGTGCCAGCAGCCGGGGACTAGCGGGAGGGAACACCGGGGAGCTGTTTTTT.

In its sample, this clonotype was seen a few times. This chain uses TRBV13 with TRBJ2-7, with TRBD1 as a possible D gene (6 bases). The V end was cut by 0 bases, the J end by 6 bases, with 15 bases between. The CDR3 runs 15 residues. CDR1 and CDR2 (germline): PRHDT, FYEKMQ (reference sequence). This CDR3 reads CASSLGFRQVGEQYF. The CDR3 DNA sequence: TGTGCCAGCAGCTTAGGGTTTAGACAGGTCGGCGAGCAGTACTTC.

This clonotype occurred many times. The chain carries TRBV7-7 and TRBJ2-5; TRBD2 agrees at 8 bases. The CDR3 totals 14 residues. Germline CDR1 is SSHAT and CDR2 is FNYEAQ (reference sequence). J was trimmed by 5 bases and V by 5 bases; bases with no gene match: 7. Here the CDR3 DNA reads TGTGCCAGCAGCACCGGGGGGGGTGGTGAGACCCAGTACTTC. This gives the protein CASSTGGGGETQYF.